This T cell receptor (beta chain) was identified during a study of T cells after posttransplantation cyclophosphamide. Study-wide results and caveats: Later blood repertoires were often dominated by clones from the donor CD8+ memory compartment. Recipient CMV seropositivity and CMV reactivation strongly tracked TRB clonality. Tissue-infiltrating T cells from skin or gut overlapped little with blood T cells.

The CDR3 has 14 amino acids. With V trimmed by 3 bases and J by 4 bases, 5 bases remained unmatched. From germline, CDR1 is SGDLS and CDR2 YYNGEE. The method was immunoSEQ multiplex PCR; TCRdb's version includes in-frame clones alone and lacks a portion of them. There are around 1,700 clones in the sample, none observed a single time. Details on this clone: Its target is unknown.

A marrow graft followed busulfan-fludarabine conditioning, with cyclophosphamide on days +3 and +4. The receptor comes from a male patient between 60 and 69 years old who received an allogeneic stem cell transplant from an unrelated donor, was CMV-positive, and had acute and chronic GVHD. Some T cells may be the graft donor's. The sample was PBMCs, taken approximately 350 days after allogeneic stem cell transplant with posttransplant cyclophosphamide. The chain links TRBV9 to TRBJ1-2, with 8 nucleotides matching TRBD1. The chain's CDR3 is CASSAGGESYGYTF. The CDR3 coding sequence is TGTGCCAGCAGCGCAGGGGGCGAGAGCTATGGCTACACCTTC. The full variable domain, completed using reference TRBV9 and TRBJ1-2, is DSGVTQTPKHLITATGQRVTLRCSPRSGDLSVYWYQQSLDQGLQFLIQYYNGEERAKGNILERFSAQQFPDLHSELNLSSLELGDSALYFCASSAGGESYGYTFGSGTRLTVV.